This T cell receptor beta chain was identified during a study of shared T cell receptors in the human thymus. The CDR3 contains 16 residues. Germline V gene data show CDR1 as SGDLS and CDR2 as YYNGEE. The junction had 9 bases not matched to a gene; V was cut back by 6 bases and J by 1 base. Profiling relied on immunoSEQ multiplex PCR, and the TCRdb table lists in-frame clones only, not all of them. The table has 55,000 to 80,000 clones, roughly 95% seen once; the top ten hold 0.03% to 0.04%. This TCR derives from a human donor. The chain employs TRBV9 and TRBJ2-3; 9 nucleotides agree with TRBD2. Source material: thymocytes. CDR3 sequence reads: CASTERQRGGTDTQYF. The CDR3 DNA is TGTGCCAGCACCGAACGCCAGCGGGGGGGCACAGATACGCAGTATTTT.